The 10 T cell receptor beta chains given below trace back to one sample, sequenced in a study of CD8 T cells in Susac syndrome. Random hexamers were used to reverse transcribe the RNA input (about 0.5 to 1 ug). TCRdb itself ran the immunoSEQ multiplex PCR reads through MiXCR, one entry per CDR3 protein. The data show some 76,000 distinct CDR3 sequences, 90% to 95% seen once. Sequencing was performed on CD8+ T cells from PBMCs. Every receptor here comes from a human donor with multiple sclerosis.

To note about this clonotype: Mismatch with germline at one junction end may stem from a read error. The rearrangement uses TRBV5-8 and TRBJ2-7, with 7 bases aligning to TRBD2. The CDR3 sequence is 14 residues long. Germline V gene sequence: CDR1 SGHTS, CDR2 YDEGEE. The CDR3, as DNA: TGTGCCAGCAGCTTGGTTGGAGGGGACTACGAGCAGAACTTC. As protein: CASSLVGGDYEQNF.

This sequence joins TRBV4-3 and TRBJ2-2; TRBD1 matches 8 bases. This CDR3 spans 17 amino acids. The germline V gene encodes CDR1 LGHNA and CDR2 YSLEER. J lost 4 bases, V lost 0 bases, and 7 bases had no gene match. This CDR3 is CASSQEYRQGATGELFF. In DNA, the CDR3 is TGCGCCAGCAGCCAAGAGTATAGGCAGGGGGCCACCGGGGAGCTGTTTTTT.

V gene TRBV27 combines with J gene TRBJ1-6, with D hard to call. V was pared by 6 bases and J by 7 bases, with 16 bases between. CDR1 and CDR2 (germline): MNHEY, SMNVEV (reference sequence). This CDR3 comprises 15 residues. As DNA, the CDR3 is TGTGCCAGCAGCCTGTCCGTGGGTCGGAATTCACCCCTCCACTTT. It codes for CASSLSVGRNSPLHF.

This chain links TRBV7-6 with TRBJ2-1; no reliable D call. V lost 3 bases and J lost 10, with 16 bases in between. The germline gives CDR1 SGHVS, CDR2 FNYEAQ. This CDR3 spans 14 amino acids. CDR3 residues: CASSFSRVLKEQFF. The CDR3 region has the DNA TGTGCCAGCAGCTTTTCCCGGGTTCTTAAGGAGCAGTTCTTC.

The J gene is TRBJ1-2, the V gene TRBV7-3; 7 bases fit TRBD1. Germline V lookup: CDR1 SGHTA, CDR2 FQGTGA. This CDR3 has 14 residues. J was trimmed by 4 bases and V by 4 bases; bases with no gene match: 6. The CDR3 loop is CASSSDHRGYGYTF. CDR3 nucleotide sequence: TGTGCCAGCAGCTCAGATCACAGGGGCTATGGCTACACCTTC.

The chain joins TRBV7-3 to TRBJ2-2; no clear D. Germline-derived CDR1 and CDR2 are SGHTA and FQGTGA. Trimming stripped 6 bases from V and 5 bases from J, with 7 bases between. The CDR3 consists of 12 residues. This CDR3 reads CASRGQTGELFF. The CDR3 region has the DNA TGTGCCAGCAGGGGCCAAACCGGGGAGCTGTTTTTT.

This chain uses TRBV10-2 with TRBJ2-7; TRBD2 aligns across 12 bases. V trimming: 3 bases; J trimming: 5 bases; junction bases outside the gene matches: 11. The V gene's germline CDR1 is WSHSY and CDR2 SAAADI. The CDR3 runs 17 residues. The CDR3 nucleotides read TGCGCCAGCAGTGAAACCTCTAGCGGGAGGGCCGGGGACGAGCAGTACTTC. Protein: CASSETSSGRAGDEQYF.

The CDR3 is CATSDGGEQYF. The CDR3 coding sequence is TGTGCCACCAGTGATGGTGGTGAGCAGTACTTC. The rearrangement uses TRBV24-1 and TRBJ2-7; D gene unclear. Trimming removed 3 bases from V and 7 bases from J, with 6 bases in between. The germline gives CDR1 KGHDR, CDR2 SFDVKD. The CDR3 is 11 residues long.

This sequence joins TRBV7-2 and TRBJ2-2; TRBD2 matches at 14 bases. The V segment lost 11 bases and the J segment 6 bases; nucleotides outside the gene matches: 14. The CDR3 length is 17 residues. Germline-derived CDR1 and CDR2 are SGHTA and FQGNSA. DNA of the CDR3: TGTGCCGGAAGACTAGCGGGGGGGCCTGTCATTGCCGGGGAGCTGTTTTTT. Its protein is CAGRLAGGPVIAGELFF.

The chain couples TRBV19 to TRBJ2-1; 10 bases are shared with TRBD2. Trimming cost V 6 bases and J 1 base; bases outside gene matches: 6. The germline V gene has CDR1 LNHDA and CDR2 SQIVND (reference sequence). The CDR3 is 16 amino acids. CDR3 nucleotides: TGTGCCAGTAGCCTCCTAGCGGGAGTGTCCTACAATGAGCAGTTCTTC. It yields the protein CASSLLAGVSYNEQFF.